Listed below are T cell receptor beta chains from one sample, sequenced in a study of blood T cell repertoires in COVID-19. Produced via immunoSEQ multiplex PCR; TCRdb's table is partial and in-frame only. The data hold 300,000 to 350,000 clones, with approximately 86% observed a single time. The sequenced sample consisted of PBMCs or T cells enriched from blood (not recorded which). The source is a woman aged 40-49 years with acute COVID-19. Both conserved end residues are part of each CDR3. A D gene is named only where the DNA matches it firmly.

TRBD1	TRBJ1-4	TRBV19	CASSGDRRIEKLFF
.	TRBJ1-1	TRBV6-5	CASTEDRGDTEAFF
TRBD1	TRBJ1-2	TRBV7-3	CASSPHRPGQGGYTF
.	TRBJ1-6	TRBV7-2	CASSLMLQGNNSPLHF
TRBD1	TRBJ1-1	TRBV24-1	CATLGGQGNTEAFF
TRBD1	TRBJ1-4	TRBV5-1	CASSLARTGTGNEKLFF
.	TRBJ2-3	TRBV7-9	CASSLTGVCTDTQYF
TRBD1	TRBJ1-5	TRBV28	CASSSDREGNQPQHF
TRBD1	TRBJ1-1	TRBV18	CASSPLTGVDTEAFF
TRBD1	TRBJ1-1	TRBV7-9	CASSPRGQAMNTEAFF
TRBD2	TRBJ2-5	TRBV29-1	CSVQTSGSGETQYF
.	TRBJ2-6	TRBV6-6	CASSSSGVSGANVLTF
TRBD1	TRBJ2-1	TRBV18	CASSPRRDSQFF
TRBD1	TRBJ2-7	TRBV24-1	CATSDCPNGQAHYEQYF
.	TRBJ1-6	TRBV7-3	CASSLQGPVNNSPLHF
.	TRBJ1-5	TRBV7-2	CASSLVGFNQPQHF
.	TRBJ2-1	TRBV19	CASSILASANEQFF
TRBD1	TRBJ2-1	TRBV9	CASSVERGTGAKKGSYNEQFF
.	TRBJ2-3	TRBV15	CATSRDQSTDTQYF
TRBD2	TRBJ2-1	TRBV3-1/TRBV3-2	CASSQGRLAGGGWQFF
.	TRBJ1-5	TRBV2	CASSVAVNQPQHF
.	TRBJ1-2	TRBV6-5	CASSLRRQANYGYTF
.	TRBJ1-3	TRBV29-1	CSVGDNRGNTIYF
.	TRBJ2-5	TRBV4-2	CASSPNRAGQETQYF
TRBD2	TRBJ2-1	TRBV9	CASSGGGSSYNEQFF
TRBD1	TRBJ1-5	TRBV11-2	CASSFQGADQPQHF